The T cell receptor (beta chain) under discussion was sequenced for a study of blood T cell repertoires in COVID-19. Study at large: The United States, Italy and Spain were the sources of the acute and convalescent COVID-19 samples. In each case, the material was cDNA or gDNA derived from T cells, B-cell-depleted T cells, or PBMCs.

In the study's own analysis: Reference gene primer amplification yielded estimated nucleated cell counts. The data were produced by immunoSEQ multiplex PCR, yet TCRdb's version contains in-frame clones alone and is incomplete. That table is the source of V, J and clone size, and D and trimming were worked out from the DNA. Of over 95,000 clones in the sample, roughly 91% were seen once. This CDR3 contains 11 residues. Germline V CDR1 and CDR2: SQVTM, ANQGSEA. V was clipped by 3 bases and J by 1 base, with 3 bases between them. The TCR sequence derives from a human donor with acute or convalescent COVID-19. The donor label of this sample is uncertain. V and J are TRBV29-1 and TRBJ2-5; D remains unclear. Input material: peripheral blood. CDR3 region: CSVDSQETQYF. The CDR3 DNA follows: TGCAGCGTTGACTCCCAAGAGACCCAGTACTTC.